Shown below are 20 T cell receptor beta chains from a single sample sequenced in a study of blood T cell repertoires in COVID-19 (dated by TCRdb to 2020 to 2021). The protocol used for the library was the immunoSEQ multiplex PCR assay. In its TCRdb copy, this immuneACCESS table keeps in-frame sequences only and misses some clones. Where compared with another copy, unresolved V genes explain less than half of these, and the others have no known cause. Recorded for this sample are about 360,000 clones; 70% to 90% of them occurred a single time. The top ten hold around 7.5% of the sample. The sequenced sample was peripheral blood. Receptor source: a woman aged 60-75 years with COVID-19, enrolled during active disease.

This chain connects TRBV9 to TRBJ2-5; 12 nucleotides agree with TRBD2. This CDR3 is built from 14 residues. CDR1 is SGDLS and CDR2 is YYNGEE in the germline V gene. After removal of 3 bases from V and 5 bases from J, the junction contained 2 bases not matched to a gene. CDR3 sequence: CASSGGTSGETQYF. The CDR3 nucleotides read TGTGCCAGCAGCGGTGGGACTAGCGGGGAGACCCAGTACTTC. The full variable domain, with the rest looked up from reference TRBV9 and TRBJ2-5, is DSGVTQTPKHLITATGQRVTLRCSPRSGDLSVYWYQQSLDQGLQFLIQYYNGEERAKGNILERFSAQQFPDLHSELNLSSLELGDSALYFCASSGGTSGETQYFGPGTRLLVL.

The CDR3 nucleotides are TGTGCCAGCAGTGCGGGGGGCCTGGGTTATAGCAATCAGCCCCAGCATTTT. Its translation is CASSAGGLGYSNQPQHF. The rearrangement uses TRBV6-1 and TRBJ1-5; possibly TRBD1 for D (6 bases). Germline V gives CDR1 MNHNS, CDR2 SASEGT. This CDR3 spans 17 amino acids. The V end was cut by 4 bases, the J end by 0 bases, with 16 bases between.

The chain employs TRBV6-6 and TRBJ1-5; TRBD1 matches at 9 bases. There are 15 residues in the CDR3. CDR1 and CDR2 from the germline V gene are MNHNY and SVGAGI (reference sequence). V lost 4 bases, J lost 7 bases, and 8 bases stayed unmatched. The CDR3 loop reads CASSFTGGASQPQHF. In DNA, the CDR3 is TGTGCCAGCAGTTTCACAGGGGGCGCGAGCCAGCCCCAGCATTTT.

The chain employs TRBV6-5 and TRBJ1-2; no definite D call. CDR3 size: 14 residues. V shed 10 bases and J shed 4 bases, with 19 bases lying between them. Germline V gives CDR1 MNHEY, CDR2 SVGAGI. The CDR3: CATKTAVGGYGYTF. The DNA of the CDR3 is TGTGCCACTAAAACGGCTGTTGGCGGCTATGGCTACACCTTC.

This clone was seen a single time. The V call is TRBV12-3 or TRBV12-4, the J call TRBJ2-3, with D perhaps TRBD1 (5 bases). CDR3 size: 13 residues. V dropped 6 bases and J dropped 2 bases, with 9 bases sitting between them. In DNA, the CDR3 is TGTGCCAGCAGGATACAGGACACAGATACGCAGTATTTT. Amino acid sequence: CASRIQDTDTQYF.

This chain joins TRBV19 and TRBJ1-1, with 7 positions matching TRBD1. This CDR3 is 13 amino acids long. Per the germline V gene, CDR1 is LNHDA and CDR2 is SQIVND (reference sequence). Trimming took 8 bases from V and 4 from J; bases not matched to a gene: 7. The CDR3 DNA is TGTGCCAGTTCCCAGGGGGGTGGCACTGAAGCTTTCTTT. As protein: CASSQGGGTEAFF.

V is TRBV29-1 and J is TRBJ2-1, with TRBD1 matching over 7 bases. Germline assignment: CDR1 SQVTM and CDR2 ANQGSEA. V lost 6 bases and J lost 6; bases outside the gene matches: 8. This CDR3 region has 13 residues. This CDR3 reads CSVERDRSNEQFF. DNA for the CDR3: TGCAGCGTCGAAAGGGACAGATCCAATGAGCAGTTCTTC.

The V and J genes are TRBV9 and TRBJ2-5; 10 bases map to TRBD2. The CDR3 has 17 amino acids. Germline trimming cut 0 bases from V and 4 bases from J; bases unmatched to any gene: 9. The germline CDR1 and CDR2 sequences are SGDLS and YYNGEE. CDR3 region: CASSVGISGGAPETQYF. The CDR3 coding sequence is TGTGCCAGCAGCGTAGGTATCAGCGGGGGGGCCCCAGAGACCCAGTACTTC.

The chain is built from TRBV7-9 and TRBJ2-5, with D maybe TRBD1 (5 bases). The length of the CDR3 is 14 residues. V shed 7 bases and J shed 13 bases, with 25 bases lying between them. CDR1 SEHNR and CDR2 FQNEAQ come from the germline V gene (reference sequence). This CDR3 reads CASTPPADRGSGYF. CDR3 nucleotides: TGTGCCAGCACACCCCCGGCGGATAGGGGCTCGGGGTACTTC.

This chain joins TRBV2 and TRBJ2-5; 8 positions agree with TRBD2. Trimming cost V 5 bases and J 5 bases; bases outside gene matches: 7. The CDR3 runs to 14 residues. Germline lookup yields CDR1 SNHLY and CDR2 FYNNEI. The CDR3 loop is CASSSGGAGETQYF. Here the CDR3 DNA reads TGTGCCAGCAGTTCCGGGGGGGCCGGGGAGACCCAGTACTTC. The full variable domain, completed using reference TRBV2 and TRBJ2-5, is EPEVTQTPSHQVTQMGQEVILRCVPISNHLYFYWYRQILGQKVEFLVSFYNNEISEKSEIFDDQFSVERPDGSNFTLKIRSTKLEDSAMYFCASSSGGAGETQYFGPGTRLLVL.

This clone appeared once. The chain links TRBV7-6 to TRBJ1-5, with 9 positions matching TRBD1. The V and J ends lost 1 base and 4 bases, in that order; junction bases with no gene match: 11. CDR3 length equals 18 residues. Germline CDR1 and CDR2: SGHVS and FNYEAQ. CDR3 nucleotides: TGTGCCAGCAGCTTAGGGGGAGGGACAGGGCTGGGGAATCAGCCCCAGCATTTT. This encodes CASSLGGGTGLGNQPQHF.

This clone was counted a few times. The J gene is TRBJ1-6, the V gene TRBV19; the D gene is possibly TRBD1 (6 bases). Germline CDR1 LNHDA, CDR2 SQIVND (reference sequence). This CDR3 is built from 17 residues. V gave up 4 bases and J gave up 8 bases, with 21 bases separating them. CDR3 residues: CASSRSVGGQDHSPLHF. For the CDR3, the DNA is TGTGCCAGTAGTAGATCGGTCGGGGGGCAAGATCATTCACCCCTCCACTTT.

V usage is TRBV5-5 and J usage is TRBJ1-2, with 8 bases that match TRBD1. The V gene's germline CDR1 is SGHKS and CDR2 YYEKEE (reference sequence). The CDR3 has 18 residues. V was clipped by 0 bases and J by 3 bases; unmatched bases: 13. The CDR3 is CASSLAPAGGQLDYGYTF. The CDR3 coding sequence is TGTGCCAGCAGCTTGGCCCCGGCAGGGGGCCAGTTGGACTATGGCTACACCTTC.

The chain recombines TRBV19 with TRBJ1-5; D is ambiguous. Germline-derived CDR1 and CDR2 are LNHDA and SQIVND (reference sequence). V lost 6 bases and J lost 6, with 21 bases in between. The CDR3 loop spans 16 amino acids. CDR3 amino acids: CASSAQPGLVGQPQHF. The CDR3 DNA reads TGTGCCAGTAGCGCGCAGCCGGGTTTGGTGGGTCAGCCCCAGCATTTT.

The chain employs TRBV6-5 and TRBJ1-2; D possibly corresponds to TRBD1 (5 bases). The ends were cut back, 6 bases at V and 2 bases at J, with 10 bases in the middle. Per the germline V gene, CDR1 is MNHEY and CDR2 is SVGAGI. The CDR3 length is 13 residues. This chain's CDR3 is CASRIQANYGYTF. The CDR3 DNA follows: TGTGCCAGCAGAATACAGGCAAACTATGGCTACACCTTC.

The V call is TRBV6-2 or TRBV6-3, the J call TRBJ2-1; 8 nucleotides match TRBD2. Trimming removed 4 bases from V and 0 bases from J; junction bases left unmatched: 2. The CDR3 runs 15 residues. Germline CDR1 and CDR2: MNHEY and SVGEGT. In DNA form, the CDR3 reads TGTGCCAGCAGTTCGGGGGGGAGCTCCTACAATGAGCAGTTCTTC. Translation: CASSSGGSSYNEQFF.

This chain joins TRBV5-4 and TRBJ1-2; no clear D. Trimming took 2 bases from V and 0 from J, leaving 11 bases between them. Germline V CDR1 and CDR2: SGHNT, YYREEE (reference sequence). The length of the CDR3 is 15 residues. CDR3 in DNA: TGTGCCAGCAGCTTCGACGCGGGTACTAACTATGGCTACACCTTC. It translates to CASSFDAGTNYGYTF.

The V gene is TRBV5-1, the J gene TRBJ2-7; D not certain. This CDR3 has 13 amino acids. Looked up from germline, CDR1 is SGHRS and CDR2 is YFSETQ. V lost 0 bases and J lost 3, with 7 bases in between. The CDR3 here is CASSLDSVYEQYF. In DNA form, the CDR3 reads TGCGCCAGCAGCTTGGACTCCGTCTACGAGCAGTACTTC.

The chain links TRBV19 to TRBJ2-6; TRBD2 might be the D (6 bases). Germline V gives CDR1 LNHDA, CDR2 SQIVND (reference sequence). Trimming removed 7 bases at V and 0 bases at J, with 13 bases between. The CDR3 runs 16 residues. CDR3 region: CASTKEGFSGANVLTF. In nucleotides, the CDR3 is TGTGCCAGTACTAAGGAGGGTTTCTCTGGGGCCAACGTCCTGACTTTC.

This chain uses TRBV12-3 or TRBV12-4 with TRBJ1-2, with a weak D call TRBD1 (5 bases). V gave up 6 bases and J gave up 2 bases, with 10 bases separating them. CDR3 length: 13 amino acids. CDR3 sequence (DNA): TGTGCCAGCAGCTCCGACAGAAACTATGGCTACACCTTC. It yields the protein CASSSDRNYGYTF.